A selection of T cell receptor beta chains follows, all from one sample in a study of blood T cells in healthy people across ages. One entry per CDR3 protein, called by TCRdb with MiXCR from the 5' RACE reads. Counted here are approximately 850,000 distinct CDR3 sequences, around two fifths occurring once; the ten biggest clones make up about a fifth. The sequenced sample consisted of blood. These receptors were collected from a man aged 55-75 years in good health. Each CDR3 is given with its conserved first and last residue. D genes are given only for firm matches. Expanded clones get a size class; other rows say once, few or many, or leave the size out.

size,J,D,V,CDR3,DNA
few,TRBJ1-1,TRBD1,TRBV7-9,CAIRQGNNGAEAFF,TGTGCCATAAGACAGGGGAATAATGGTGCTGAAGCTTTCTTT
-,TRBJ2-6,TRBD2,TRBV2,CASRAGTSGGSGANVLTF,TGTGCCAGCAGAGCTGGGACTAGCGGGGGGAGTGGGGCCAACGTCCTGACTTTC
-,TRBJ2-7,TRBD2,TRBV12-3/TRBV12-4,CASRVLAGEYNEQYF,TGTGCCAGCAGGGTACTAGCGGGGGAGTACAATGAGCAGTACTTC
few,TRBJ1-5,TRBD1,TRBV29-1,CSVFTGGAGQPQHF,TGCAGCGTTTTTACAGGGGGCGCGGGTCAGCCCCAGCATTTT
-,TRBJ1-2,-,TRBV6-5,CATWGSTMRGYTF,TGTGCCACCTGGGGCAGCACTATGAGGGGCTACACCTTC
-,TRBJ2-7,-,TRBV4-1,CASSQIDLYNEQYF,TGCGCCAGCAGCCAAATTGATCTCTACAATGAGCAGTACTTC
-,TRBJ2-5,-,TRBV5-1,CASGAGQGGETQYF,TGCGCCAGCGGCGCTGGGCAGGGGGGGGAGACCCAGTACTTC
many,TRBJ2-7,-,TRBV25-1,CASSEGLVGEQYF,TGTGCCAGCAGTGAAGGACTGGTCGGCGAGCAGTACTTC
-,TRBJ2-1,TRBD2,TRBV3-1,CASSLSGNKRGNEQFF,TGTGCCAGCAGCCTGAGCGGGAATAAAAGAGGCAATGAGCAGTTCTTC
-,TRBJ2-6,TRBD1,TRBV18,CASSPGTGAGANVLTF,TGTGCCAGCTCACCCGGGACAGGGGCTGGGGCCAACGTCCTGACTTTC
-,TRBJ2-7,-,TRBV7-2,CARSLSEIYVYEQYF,TGTGCCAGGAGCTTAAGTGAGATTTACGTGTACGAGCAGTACTTC